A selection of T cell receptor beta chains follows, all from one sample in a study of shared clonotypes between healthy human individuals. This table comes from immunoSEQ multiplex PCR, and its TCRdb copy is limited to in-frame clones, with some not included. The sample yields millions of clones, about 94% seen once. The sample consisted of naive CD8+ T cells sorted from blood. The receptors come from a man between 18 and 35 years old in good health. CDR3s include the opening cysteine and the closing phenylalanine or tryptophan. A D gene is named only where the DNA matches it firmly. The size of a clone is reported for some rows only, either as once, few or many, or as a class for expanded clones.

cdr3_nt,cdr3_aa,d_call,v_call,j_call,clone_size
TGTGCCAGCAGCTTAGCGGTGGGGGGAGCCTACGAGCAGTACTTC,CASSLAVGGAYEQYF,-,TRBV7-9,TRBJ2-7,-
TGTGCCAGCAGCTTAGGGGGACGTGAGACAGGCCACGAGCAGTACTTC,CASSLGGRETGHEQYF,-,TRBV13,TRBJ2-7,-
TGTGCCATCAGTGACTCCACAGGGGGCCAGCCCCAGCATTTT,CAISDSTGGQPQHF,TRBD1,TRBV10-3,TRBJ1-5,-
TGTGCCAGCAATAAGGGTTCCAATGAGCAGTTCTTC,CASNKGSNEQFF,-,TRBV2,TRBJ2-1,-
TGCGCCAGCAGCTCAGACAGCTCCTACGAGCAGTACTTC,CASSSDSSYEQYF,-,TRBV5-1,TRBJ2-7,-
TGTGCCAGCAGCTTAGCGCTAGCGGGGGCCATCAGCTCCTACAATGAGCAGTTCTTC,CASSLALAGAISSYNEQFF,TRBD2,TRBV7-8,TRBJ2-1,-
TGTGCCAGCAGCTTACCCCCACCAGGGGATACGCAGTATTTT,CASSLPPPGDTQYF,-,TRBV11-2,TRBJ2-3,-
TGTGCCAGCAGTTTGAGCAATGTCTACGAGCAGTACTTC,CASSLSNVYEQYF,-,TRBV27,TRBJ2-7,-
TGTGCCAGCAGTTACCAGGGGACTGACTCCTACAATGAGCAGTTCTTC,CASSYQGTDSYNEQFF,-,TRBV6-5,TRBJ2-1,-
TGTGCCATCAGTGAGCCAGTGACAGGGTTCTATGGCTACACCTTC,CAISEPVTGFYGYTF,TRBD1,TRBV10-3,TRBJ1-2,-
TGTGCCAGTAGTATAGCCTTGGAGGCTGACACCGGGGAGCTGTTTTTT,CASSIALEADTGELFF,-,TRBV19,TRBJ2-2,few
TGTGCCAGCAGTCCGACAGGGGGGAGGTACGAGCAGTACTTC,CASSPTGGRYEQYF,TRBD1,TRBV27,TRBJ2-7,-
TGTGCCAGCAGCGTAGGTACAGGGGGCGGAAACACCATATATTTT,CASSVGTGGGNTIYF,TRBD1,TRBV9,TRBJ1-3,-
TGCGCCAGCAGCCAAGATCAGGATTCACCCCTCCACTTT,CASSQDQDSPLHF,-,TRBV4-1,TRBJ1-6,-
TGCGCCAGCAGCCTACAAAATGAGCAGTTCTTC,CASSLQNEQFF,-,TRBV4-3,TRBJ2-1,-
TGTGCCAGCACCCTCCTGGGGGGACAAGAGACCCAGTACTTC,CASTLLGGQETQYF,-,TRBV6-6,TRBJ2-5,-
TGTGCCAGCAGTCTATGGGGAGCTGGGGGCAATCAGCCCCAGCATTTT,CASSLWGAGGNQPQHF,-,TRBV2,TRBJ1-5,-
TGTGCCAGCAGTCCGGCAGGAACCTACGAGCAGTACTTC,CASSPAGTYEQYF,-,TRBV6-1,TRBJ2-7,-
TGTGCCAGCAGCTTAACATCCAGCCGCGAGCAGTACTTC,CASSLTSSREQYF,-,TRBV11-2,TRBJ2-7,-
TGTGCCAGCAGCAACTTCCTGCCGTACAGGGAGGCCTATGGCTACACCTTC,CASSNFLPYREAYGYTF,-,TRBV7-8,TRBJ1-2,once
TGCAGCGTTGAAGATCGGGGACAGGGGGCGAATGGCTACACCTTC,CSVEDRGQGANGYTF,TRBD1,TRBV29-1,TRBJ1-2,-
TGTGCCAGCAGCGTAGAATCAGGGACCCAAGAGACCCAGTACTTC,CASSVESGTQETQYF,-,TRBV9,TRBJ2-5,-
TGTGCCAGCAGCTTTTTCGGGGGCATAAACGAGCAGTACTTC,CASSFFGGINEQYF,-,TRBV5-4,TRBJ2-7,-
TGTGCCATCAGTGAGTCGGAGGGGGGCTCTAACACTGAAGCTTTCTTT,CAISESEGGSNTEAFF,-,TRBV10-3,TRBJ1-1,-
TGTGCCAGCAGTGAAGGTCCGGAGTCCTACGAGCAGTACTTC,CASSEGPESYEQYF,-,TRBV6-1,TRBJ2-7,-
TGCGCCAGCAGCCAAGAACGATCGGGGGGTGTTGGGGATGAGCAGTTCTTC,CASSQERSGGVGDEQFF,TRBD2,TRBV4-1,TRBJ2-1,-
TGTGCCAGCAGCTTAGCGAATACCTACGAGCAGTACTTC,CASSLANTYEQYF,-,TRBV7-9,TRBJ2-7,-
TGTGCCAGCAGCTTAGTGGGCCTAGCGGGAGGCAATGAGCAGTTCTTC,CASSLVGLAGGNEQFF,TRBD2,TRBV7-9,TRBJ2-1,-
TGCGCCAGCAGCCAACTCTCATCCGGGACAGGGGCCCACGAGCAGTACTTC,CASSQLSSGTGAHEQYF,TRBD1,TRBV4-1,TRBJ2-7,-
TGTGCCAGCAGTCTACTAGGGGCCTACGAGCAGTACTTC,CASSLLGAYEQYF,-,TRBV6-5,TRBJ2-7,-
TGTGCCAGCAGTGTGGGGGTGGAGGAGACCCAGTACTTC,CASSVGVEETQYF,-,TRBV9,TRBJ2-5,-
TGTGCCACCAGGGGTGGTTATGGCTACACCTTC,CATRGGYGYTF,-,TRBV6-6,TRBJ1-2,-
TGTGCCAGCAGTTACTCGTATACGGAGAGCGAGACCCAGTACTTC,CASSYSYTESETQYF,-,TRBV6-5,TRBJ2-5,-
TGTGCCAGCAGCCAATACATGACCGGGGAGCTGTTTTTT,CASSQYMTGELFF,-,TRBV14,TRBJ2-2,-
TGCGCCAGCAGCTTGAGTTCGGGGTATAACTATGGCTACACCTTC,CASSLSSGYNYGYTF,-,TRBV5-1,TRBJ1-2,-
TGCGCCAGCAGTGAGTCGACCCCGGCTAATGAAAAACTGTTTTTT,CASSESTPANEKLFF,-,TRBV10-2,TRBJ1-4,-
TGTGCCAGCAGTGACTCGGGCTCCTATAATTCACCCCTCCACTTT,CASSDSGSYNSPLHF,-,TRBV2,TRBJ1-6,once
TGTGCCAGCAGCTTAGGGAGCGGGGGGTCCAGGACCCAGTACTTC,CASSLGSGGSRTQYF,TRBD2,TRBV13,TRBJ2-5,-
TGTGCCAGCAAGGATTTAGCGGGAGTCAATGAGCAGTTCTTC,CASKDLAGVNEQFF,TRBD2,TRBV6-5,TRBJ2-1,-
TGCGCCAGTCCTCAGGGGGGCCCTGGGGAGACCCAGTACTTC,CASPQGGPGETQYF,-,TRBV10-1,TRBJ2-5,once
TGTGCCAGCAGTGGACTAGCGGACTACACAGATACGCAGTATTTT,CASSGLADYTDTQYF,TRBD2,TRBV28,TRBJ2-3,-
TGTGCCAGCAGCGCCACGGGACAGGGACTACCCACAGATACGCAGTATTTT,CASSATGQGLPTDTQYF,TRBD1,TRBV13,TRBJ2-3,-
TGTGCCAGCAGCTCGGGATCTTCGGCCTACGAGCAGTACTTC,CASSSGSSAYEQYF,-,TRBV5-6,TRBJ2-7,-
TGTGCCAGCAGCTTGGGCAGGGGGGACGAGCAGTACTTC,CASSLGRGDEQYF,-,TRBV27,TRBJ2-7,-
TGCGCCAGCAGGGAAGGGACTTCTCCTAACTACGAGCAGTACTTC,CASREGTSPNYEQYF,-,TRBV5-1,TRBJ2-7,-
TGTGCCAGCAGCCGCCCTTTGAACACTGAAGCTTTCTTT,CASSRPLNTEAFF,-,TRBV7-9,TRBJ1-1,-
TGTGCCAGCAGCTATGGGGCGACTGAAGCTTTCTTT,CASSYGATEAFF,-,TRBV7-9,TRBJ1-1,-
TGCGCCAGCAGCCAAGATGGATGGGGGACAGGGATCTACGAGCAGTACTTC,CASSQDGWGTGIYEQYF,TRBD1,TRBV4-1,TRBJ2-7,-
TGTGCCAGCAGCGTACAGGGGGGCCTCGGTGATTATGGCTACACCTTC,CASSVQGGLGDYGYTF,TRBD1,TRBV9,TRBJ1-2,-
TGTGCCAGTAGTCCGACGGGGTATAGCAATCAGCCCCAGCATTTT,CASSPTGYSNQPQHF,-,TRBV19,TRBJ1-5,-
TGTGCCAGCAGCGGGGGGGCGGAAATGTACAATGAGCAGTTCTTC,CASSGGAEMYNEQFF,-,TRBV7-9,TRBJ2-1,-
TGCGCCAGCAGCCACGGACCGATTTCGAACACCGGGGAGCTGTTTTTT,CASSHGPISNTGELFF,-,TRBV4-1,TRBJ2-2,-
TGTGCCGTTACTGAAGCTTTCTTT,CAVTEAFF,-,TRBV6-1,TRBJ1-1,-
TGTGCCTGGAGTGGAGGGGGCGATTCACCCCTCCACTTT,CAWSGGGDSPLHF,TRBD1,TRBV30,TRBJ1-6,-
TGTGCCAGTTTCAGGGGTTACGAGCAGTACTTC,CASFRGYEQYF,-,TRBV2,TRBJ2-7,-